One sample yielded the 29 T cell receptor beta chains listed below, sequenced in a study of naive and memory T cell subsets. Four PCR rounds used nested alpha and beta constant region primers plus the SP2 primer. TCRdb re-called the UMI-ligation and nested PCR reads with MiXCR, one entry per CDR3 protein. The data contain about 37,000 distinct CDR3 sequences, around 10% of them seen just once; the ten biggest clones take up 3.5% to 5%. Treatment specified: skin biopsy from PPD injection site in Mantoux-positive individual. TCR cDNA received a 3' ligated oligonucleotide that carried a UMI. The source was skin, collected from a tuberculin skin test site. The receptors shown here come from an adult in good health.

The genes are TRBV7-8 and TRBJ1-6; 7 bases agree with TRBD1. J gave up 3 bases and V 5 bases, and 7 bases lay outside the gene matches. CDR1 SGHVS and CDR2 FQNEAQ come from the germline V gene. There are 16 residues in the CDR3. CDR3 protein: CASSPDRWLYNSPLHF. CDR3 nucleotides: TGTGCCAGCAGCCCGGACAGGTGGCTCTATAATTCACCCCTCCACTTT. The complete variable domain, with remaining parts taken from reference TRBV7-8 and TRBJ1-6, reads GAGVSQSPRYKVAKRGQDVALRCDPISGHVSLFWYQQALGQGPEFLTYFQNEAQLDKSGLPSDRFFAERPEGSVSTLKIQRTQQEDSAVYLCASSPDRWLYNSPLHFGNGTRLTVT.

This clonotype was recorded at least ten times. The J gene is TRBJ2-7, the V gene TRBV6-6, with 9 bases lining up with TRBD1. The CDR3 extends over 15 amino acids. V trimming: 5 bases; J trimming: 1 base; junction bases outside the gene matches: 6. Germline V gene data show CDR1 as MNHNY and CDR2 as SVGAGI (reference sequence). The CDR3 nucleotides are TGTGCCAGCAGTCCCGGGACAGGGAGTTCCTACGAGCAGTACTTC. This encodes CASSPGTGSSYEQYF.

This clonotype was recorded at least ten times. Germline and junction disagree at one end, which may indicate a read error. V gene TRBV28 combines with J gene TRBJ2-7; 9 bases are a match to TRBD1. Germline loops: CDR1 MDHEN, CDR2 SYDVKM. The CDR3 length is 13 residues. The CDR3 region has the DNA TGTGCCAGCAGTTTGGGACAGGGTATTAAAGCCACCTTC. It specifies CASSLGQGIKATF.

This clonotype was seen at least ten times. The chain joins TRBV7-9 to TRBJ1-1; D unresolved. V lost 1 base and J lost 0, with 15 bases in between. This CDR3 has 17 amino acids. Germline assignment: CDR1 SEHNR and CDR2 FQNEAQ (reference sequence). The CDR3 sequence: CASSLGAPRTLNTEAFF. CDR3 nucleotides: TGTGCCAGCAGCTTAGGAGCCCCCAGGACCTTGAACACTGAAGCTTTCTTT.

This clonotype was detected only a few times. This chain uses TRBV10-3 with TRBJ1-1; 7 bases are a match to TRBD1. Unmatched junction bases numbered 7, after V lost 5 bases and J lost 4 bases. CDR3 length: 14 residues. Germline V lookup: CDR1 ENHRY, CDR2 SYGVKD. The CDR3 is CAISRTGEGTEAFF. In nucleotides, the CDR3 is TGTGCCATCAGTCGGACAGGCGAGGGCACTGAAGCTTTCTTT.

J is TRBJ2-7 and V is TRBV11-2; D is unresolved. Germline V lookup: CDR1 SGHAT, CDR2 FQNNGV. The CDR3 spans 14 residues. The V end lost 5 bases, the J end lost 6 bases, and 17 bases lay between the germline ends. The CDR3 nucleotides are TGTGCCAGCAGCCTCGGAACACGAGTCTCCGAGCAGTACTTC. It is translated as CASSLGTRVSEQYF.

This clonotype occurred a few times. The chain joins TRBV2 to TRBJ2-3; 8 bases match TRBD1. The CDR3 runs 14 residues. J was trimmed by 0 bases and V by 5 bases; bases with no gene match: 1. Germline assignment: CDR1 SNHLY and CDR2 FYNNEI. CDR3 protein: CASSWTGSTDTQYF. CDR3 DNA sequence: TGTGCCAGCAGTTGGACAGGGAGCACAGATACGCAGTATTTT.

This clonotype was seen repeatedly, ten times or more. The rearrangement uses TRBV18 and TRBJ2-3, with TRBD2 matching over 8 bases. CDR1 KGHSH and CDR2 LQKENI come from the germline V gene. The CDR3 consists of 16 residues. Trimming cost V 4 bases and J 0 bases; bases outside gene matches: 6. CDR3 loop: CASSRRGGSSTDTQYF. CDR3 nucleotides: TGTGCCAGCTCACGACGCGGGGGGTCTAGCACAGATACGCAGTATTTT.

This clonotype has a count of ten or more. The chain carries TRBV10-3 and TRBJ1-1; D unresolved. Germline lookup yields CDR1 ENHRY and CDR2 SYGVKD. The CDR3 length is 11 residues. The germline V and J ends were trimmed by 2 bases and 5 bases, with 3 bases remaining between them. CDR3 residues: CAISEATEAFF. CDR3 DNA sequence: TGTGCCATCAGTGAGGCTACTGAAGCTTTCTTT.

In this sample, this clonotype turned up many times. The rearrangement uses TRBV9 and TRBJ2-1; 10 positions agree with TRBD1. The CDR3 runs to 15 residues. V shed 0 bases, J shed 4 bases, and the junction held 1 base outside the gene matches. Germline CDR1 and CDR2: SGDLS and YYNGEE. CDR3 loop: CASSVGQGAYNEQFF. In DNA form, the CDR3 reads TGTGCCAGCAGCGTAGGACAGGGGGCTTACAATGAGCAGTTCTTC.

This clonotype was seen more than once but under ten times. Germline and junction disagree at one end, which may indicate a read error. The gene calls are TRBV20-1 and TRBJ1-4; possibly TRBD1 for D (6 bases). The CDR3 covers 14 residues. Per germline, CDR1 DFQATT and CDR2 SNEGSKA (reference sequence). The CDR3: CSARVGGPNENLFF. The CDR3 coding sequence is TGCAGTGCTAGAGTAGGGGGGCCTAATGAAAATCTGTTTTTT.

This clonotype showed up many times. The V call is TRBV6-1, the J call TRBJ1-5; a possible D gene is TRBD1 (5 bases). The ends were cut back, 4 bases at V and 7 bases at J, with 14 bases in the middle. Germline CDR1 and CDR2: MNHNS and SASEGT. The CDR3 is made up of 14 amino acids. This CDR3 is CASSGLDTNQPQHF. The CDR3 DNA is TGTGCCAGCAGTGGTCTGGACACGAACCAGCCCCAGCATTTT.

This clonotype has only a few counts. V usage is TRBV19 and J usage is TRBJ2-1, with 9 bases aligning to TRBD1. Trimming removed 8 bases from V and 4 bases from J; junction bases left unmatched: 12. Per the germline V gene, CDR1 is LNHDA and CDR2 is SQIVND (reference sequence). The CDR3 loop spans 16 amino acids. CDR3 DNA: TGTGCCAGTTCACGAGGGGACAGGGCTTCTTACAATGAGCAGTTCTTC. Its translation is CASSRGDRASYNEQFF.

This clonotype came up many times. The chain couples TRBV11-2 to TRBJ2-5; tentative D call: TRBD1 (6 bases). Trimming left V 5 bases short and J 5 bases short, with 15 bases between. The CDR3 is made up of 14 amino acids. Looked up from germline, CDR1 is SGHAT and CDR2 is FQNNGV. CDR3 nucleotides: TGTGCCAGCAGCCCAACGACAGGATCCGAGACCCAGTACTTC. It encodes CASSPTTGSETQYF.

This clonotype has ten or more counts. This CDR3 reads CASSLLAGNDEQYF. Written as DNA, the CDR3 is TGTGCCAGCAGTTTACTAGCGGGAAACGACGAGCAGTACTTC. This chain connects TRBV27 to TRBJ2-7, with 9 bases identical to TRBD2. Trimming took 2 bases from V and 5 from J; bases not matched to a gene: 4. CDR3 size: 14 residues. The V gene's germline CDR1 is MNHEY and CDR2 SMNVEV (reference sequence).

This clonotype appeared a few times. CDR3 coding DNA: TGCAGCGTTGGAGGCGGGAGGGCCCGCTTGAATGAGCAGTTCTTC. Translated, it gives CSVGGGRARLNEQFF. The genes are TRBV29-1 and TRBJ2-1, with 9 bases fitting TRBD2. Germline V gives CDR1 SQVTM, CDR2 ANQGSEA. V gave up 4 bases and J gave up 7 bases; unmatched junction bases: 11. The CDR3 contains 15 residues.

The rearrangement links TRBV29-1 to TRBJ1-5, with 8 bases lining up with TRBD1. V gave up 4 bases and J gave up 0 bases; unmatched junction bases: 5. Germline-derived CDR1 and CDR2 are SQVTM and ANQGSEA. This CDR3 has 15 residues. CDR3 sequence reads: CSVVLQGDSNQPQHF. The CDR3 DNA is TGCAGCGTTGTCCTACAGGGGGATAGCAATCAGCCCCAGCATTTT.

This clonotype occurred many times. This sequence joins TRBV28 and TRBJ2-1; a weak D match, TRBD1 (5 bases). Germline V gives CDR1 MDHEN, CDR2 SYDVKM. V lost 3 bases, J lost 0 bases, and 12 bases lay in between. The CDR3 is made up of 16 amino acids. CDR3 amino acids: CASSFLDSPSYNEQFF. The DNA of the CDR3 is TGTGCCAGCAGTTTCCTTGACAGCCCCTCCTACAATGAGCAGTTCTTC.

The chain links TRBV7-8 to TRBJ1-5; TRBD1 agrees at 8 bases. The ends lost 5 bases at V and 0 bases at J; junction bases unmatched: 12. Germline CDR1 SGHVS, CDR2 FQNEAQ. CDR3 length: 18 amino acids. CDR3 sequence (DNA): TGTGCCAGCAGCCGTCCCGGGACAGGAGAATATAGCAATCAGCCCCAGCATTTT. Translating it yields CASSRPGTGEYSNQPQHF.

The chain employs TRBV30 and TRBJ1-2; 8 bases are a match to TRBD1. Trimming took 0 bases from V and 2 from J; bases not matched to a gene: 5. The CDR3 totals 15 residues. Germline lookup yields CDR1 GTSNPN and CDR2 SVGIG (reference sequence). The CDR3 DNA reads as TGTGCCTGGAGTGTCGCCGGGACAGGCAACTATGGCTACACCTTC. Its protein is CAWSVAGTGNYGYTF.

This clonotype is medium-sized. The rearrangement uses TRBV11-2 and TRBJ2-1, with 7 positions matching TRBD1. Germline V CDR1 and CDR2: SGHAT, FQNNGV. Losses at the gene ends were 5 bases for V and 6 bases for J; bases not matched to a gene: 7. This CDR3 is 14 amino acids long. CDR3 sequence (DNA): TGTGCCAGCAGCCCACGACAGGGATCCAATGAGCAGTTCTTC. This translates into CASSPRQGSNEQFF.

The chain uses TRBV20-1 and TRBJ2-1; TRBD2 matches 13 bases. The CDR3 sequence is 18 residues long. From germline, CDR1 is DFQATT and CDR2 SNEGSKA (reference sequence). J was trimmed by 2 bases and V by 5 bases; bases with no gene match: 12. The CDR3 region is CSAYTSGGATIPYNEQFF. CDR3 DNA: TGCAGTGCTTATACTAGCGGGGGGGCCACAATACCCTACAATGAGCAGTTCTTC.

This clonotype has a count of ten or more. The genes are TRBV28 and TRBJ2-7, with 8 bases identical to TRBD1. The CDR3 is 14 amino acids. V gave up 7 bases and J gave up 3 bases; unmatched junction bases: 8. Germline V gives CDR1 MDHEN, CDR2 SYDVKM. The CDR3 reads CASNQPGQDYEQYF. The DNA of the CDR3 is TGTGCCAGCAACCAACCGGGACAGGACTACGAGCAGTACTTC.

The sample holds many counts of this clonotype. The CDR3 DNA sequence: TGTGCCAGCAGCTTAAGGGACAGGGGATCCTACAATGAGCAGTTCTTC. Translated, it gives CASSLRDRGSYNEQFF. This chain uses TRBV7-3 with TRBJ2-1; 10 bases fit TRBD1. The length of the CDR3 is 16 residues. The V gene end was trimmed by 1 base and the J gene end by 1 base; junction bases not matched to a gene: 1. Germline V gene data show CDR1 as SGHTA and CDR2 as FQGTGA.

The chain is built from TRBV12-3 or TRBV12-4 and TRBJ2-1; 7 bases align to TRBD2. This CDR3 is 14 amino acids long. The ends lost 7 bases at V and 4 bases at J; junction bases unmatched: 7. CDR3 coding DNA: TGTGCCAGCACCCGGGACTACATATACAATGAGCAGTTCTTC. Protein: CASTRDYIYNEQFF.

This clonotype was recorded at least ten times. The rearrangement uses TRBV29-1 and TRBJ1-2; 7 nucleotides match TRBD1. Per the germline V gene, CDR1 is SQVTM and CDR2 is ANQGSEA. Trimming cost V 1 base and J 5 bases; bases outside gene matches: 13. The CDR3 consists of 16 residues. The CDR3 is CSVEGARQGLYYGYTF. The CDR3 DNA follows: TGCAGCGTTGAAGGGGCGAGACAGGGCTTATATTATGGCTACACCTTC.

Many counts were recorded for this clonotype. This sequence joins TRBV20-1 and TRBJ2-1; D not resolved. The germline V gene has CDR1 DFQATT and CDR2 SNEGSKA (reference sequence). This CDR3 contains 11 residues. V dropped 0 bases and J dropped 6 bases, with 3 bases sitting between them. For the CDR3, the DNA is TGCAGTGCTAGAGAAAGCAATGAGCAGTTCTTC. Amino acids: CSARESNEQFF.

Many counts were recorded for this clonotype. V and J are TRBV29-1 and TRBJ2-5; TRBD1 aligns across 11 bases. There are 14 residues in the CDR3. CDR1 and CDR2 (germline): SQVTM, ANQGSEA. V lost 5 bases, J lost 2 bases, and 4 bases stayed unmatched. CDR3 in amino acids: CSVKDRGPQETQYF. The CDR3 DNA is TGCAGCGTTAAGGACAGGGGGCCACAAGAGACCCAGTACTTC.

The chain carries TRBV6-1 and TRBJ1-5; D remains unclear. The V end was cut by 1 base, the J end by 7 bases, with 11 bases between. The CDR3 loop spans 14 amino acids. Germline values: CDR1 MNHNS, CDR2 SASEGT. The CDR3 loop reads CASSEEAGGQPQHF. Written as DNA, the CDR3 is TGTGCCAGCAGTGAAGAAGCAGGAGGCCAGCCCCAGCATTTT.